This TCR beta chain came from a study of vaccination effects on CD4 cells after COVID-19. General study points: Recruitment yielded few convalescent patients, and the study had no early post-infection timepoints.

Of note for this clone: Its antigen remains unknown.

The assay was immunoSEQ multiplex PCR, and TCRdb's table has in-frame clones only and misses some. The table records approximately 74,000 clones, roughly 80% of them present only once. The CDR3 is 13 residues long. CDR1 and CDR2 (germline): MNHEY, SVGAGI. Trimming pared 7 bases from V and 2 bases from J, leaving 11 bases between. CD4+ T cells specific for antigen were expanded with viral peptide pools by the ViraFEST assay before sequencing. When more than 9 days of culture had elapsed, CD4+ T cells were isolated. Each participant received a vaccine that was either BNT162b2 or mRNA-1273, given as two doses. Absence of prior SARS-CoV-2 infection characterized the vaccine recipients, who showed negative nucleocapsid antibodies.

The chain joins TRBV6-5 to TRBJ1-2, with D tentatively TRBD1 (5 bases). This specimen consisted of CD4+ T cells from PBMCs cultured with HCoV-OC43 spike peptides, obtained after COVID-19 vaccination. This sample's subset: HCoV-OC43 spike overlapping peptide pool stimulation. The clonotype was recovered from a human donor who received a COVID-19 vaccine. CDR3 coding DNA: TGTGCCAGCAATGGAGGGGTGAACTATGGCTACACCTTC. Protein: CASNGGVNYGYTF.